Included here is one TCR beta chain sequence, with context. The table came from immunoSEQ multiplex PCR; TCRdb's copy has only in-frame clones and leaves some out. The top ten clones hold about 9.4% of a sample with around 390,000 clones, around nine tenths of them seen once. Participants were aged about 18 to 89 years, lived in over 20 US areas, and enrolled virtually. This entry comes from a study of blood T cell repertoires in COVID-19. Sequencing was done on a sample of PBMCs or T cells enriched from blood (not recorded which). The receptor comes from a woman aged 45-65 years who had recovered from COVID-19.

The CDR3 bases are TGTGCCAGCAGCCAAGTCGGAGAGACCCAGTACTTC. Its translation: CASSQVGETQYF. The rearrangement uses TRBV3-1 (or the pseudogene TRBV3-2) and TRBJ2-5; D remains ambiguous. The V and J ends lost 1 base and 4 bases respectively, with 4 bases between them. Germline V gives CDR1 LGHDT, CDR2 YNNKEL (reference sequence). This CDR3 spans 12 amino acids.